Shown below are 11 T cell receptor beta chains from a single sample sequenced in a study of T-cell memory formation after mild COVID-19. Via MiXCR, TCRdb re-called the 5' RACE reads, giving one row per CDR3 protein. The sample has some 120,000 distinct CDR3 sequences; approximately 5.9% are singletons. The sample consisted of PBMCs or a T cell subset sorted from them (not recorded which). Receptors were obtained from an adult woman who had mild COVID-19 (a few samples of this study predate the infection). Cell type and time point are not known.

There are many counts of this clonotype. The chain combines TRBV27 with TRBJ2-1; maybe TRBD2 (6 bases). Germline V CDR1 and CDR2: MNHEY, SMNVEV (reference sequence). The CDR3 loop spans 16 amino acids. Trimming removed 0 bases at V and 4 bases at J, with 13 bases between. The CDR3 reads CASSLSPRTTYNEQFF. In nucleotides, the CDR3 is TGTGCCAGCAGTTTATCCCCCCGGACTACGTACAATGAGCAGTTCTTC.

This chain links TRBV19 with TRBJ2-3; TRBD1 might be the D (5 bases). Trimming removed 2 bases at V and 8 bases at J, with 11 bases between. This CDR3 has 13 amino acids. Germline CDR1 is LNHDA and CDR2 is SQIVND (reference sequence). The CDR3 DNA reads TGTGCCAGTAGTATAAGGGGCGTGATTACGCAGTATTTT. Its translation is CASSIRGVITQYF.

Points on this clonotype: Since a much larger clone is just one base distant, this may be a read error. V gene TRBV6-5 combines with J gene TRBJ1-5, with TRBD1 matching over 7 bases. The CDR3 extends over 15 amino acids. With V trimmed by 0 bases and J by 9 bases, 8 bases remained unmatched. The germline CDR1 and CDR2 sequences are MNHEY and SVGAGI. The DNA of the CDR3 is TGTGCCAGCAGTTACTCGAAGGGGGCAGGTCGGCCCCAGCATTTT. It specifies CASSYSKGAGRPQHF.

V is TRBV10-3 and J is TRBJ2-3, with 10 positions matching TRBD2. The CDR3 is 14 amino acids. After removal of 5 bases from V and 6 bases from J, the junction contained 5 bases not matched to a gene. CDR1 is ENHRY, CDR2 SYGVKD, per germline. CDR3 protein: CAISSGGVTDTQYF. In DNA form, the CDR3 reads TGTGCCATCAGTAGCGGGGGGGTCACGGATACGCAGTATTTT.

This clonotype came up a few times. V is TRBV20-1 and J is TRBJ2-7; maybe TRBD1 (6 bases). In germline, CDR1 is DFQATT, CDR2 SNEGSKA (reference sequence). The CDR3 length is 11 residues. Trimming took 6 bases from V and 7 from J, leaving 13 bases between them. For the CDR3, the DNA is TGCAGTGCCCCCTGGCAGGGGGAGCAGTACTTC. Translation: CSAPWQGEQYF.

This clonotype was counted ten times or more. The chain has TRBV15 and TRBJ2-1; 7 bases are shared with TRBD2. V shed 5 bases, J shed 0 bases, and the junction held 10 bases outside the gene matches. CDR3 size: 17 residues. Germline V CDR1 and CDR2: LNHNV, YYDKDF (reference sequence). The CDR3 spells CATSSSRGSISYNEQFF. CDR3 in DNA: TGTGCCACCAGCTCGTCCCGCGGGAGCATCTCCTACAATGAGCAGTTCTTC.

This clonotype came up a few times. The rearrangement links TRBV29-1 to TRBJ1-1; D ambiguous. The CDR3 extends over 16 amino acids. Trimming took 6 bases from V and 0 from J, leaving 20 bases between them. Looked up from germline, CDR1 is SQVTM and CDR2 is ANQGSEA. CDR3 loop: CSVGSAAGHMNTEAFF. Here the CDR3 DNA reads TGCAGCGTAGGAAGCGCGGCGGGCCACATGAACACTGAAGCTTTCTTT. The whole variable domain, filled in from reference TRBV29-1 and TRBJ1-1, reads SAVISQKPSRDICQRGTSLTIQCQVDSQVTMMFWYRQQPGQSLTLIATANQGSEATYESGFVIDKFPISRPNLTFSTLTVSNMSPEDSSIYLCSVGSAAGHMNTEAFFGQGTRLTVV.

The table lists this clonotype with many counts. The chain has TRBV20-1 and TRBJ2-1; 10 bases line up with TRBD2. The V segment lost 2 bases and the J segment 1 base; nucleotides outside the gene matches: 2. This CDR3 is built from 15 residues. Germline CDR1 reads DFQATT; CDR2 reads SNEGSKA (reference sequence). Here the CDR3 DNA reads TGCAGTGCTAGAAGACTAGCGGGTTCCTACAATGAGCAGTTCTTC. This codes for CSARRLAGSYNEQFF.

The chain is built from TRBV12-3 or TRBV12-4 and TRBJ2-1, with D unresolved. Deletions cut 3 bases from V and 2 bases from J, with 11 bases between. This CDR3 contains 15 residues. The CDR3: CASSLASSPYNEQFF. The DNA of the CDR3 is TGTGCCAGCAGTTTGGCCTCGTCACCCTACAATGAGCAGTTCTTC.

This clonotype showed up just a few times. The rearrangement joins TRBV20-1 to TRBJ1-2, with TRBD1 matching over 8 bases. The V gene end was trimmed by 1 base and the J gene end by 2 bases; junction bases not matched to a gene: 12. Germline assignment: CDR1 DFQATT and CDR2 SNEGSKA (reference sequence). This CDR3 is 17 amino acids long. This chain's CDR3 is CSARAAGQGALNYGYTF. The DNA for the CDR3 is TGCAGTGCTAGAGCTGCAGGACAGGGAGCGCTAAACTATGGCTACACCTTC.

This clonotype was observed many times. This chain uses TRBV6-2 or TRBV6-3 with TRBJ2-5; 10 bases are shared with TRBD1. This CDR3 has 14 residues. The V gene's germline CDR1 is MNHEY and CDR2 SVGEGT. V lost 5 bases to trimming and J lost 7 bases; unmatched junction nucleotides: 7. CDR3 amino acids: CASSPRRDRGTQYF. The CDR3 coding sequence is TGTGCCAGCAGTCCGCGACGGGACAGGGGGACCCAGTACTTC.